Listed below are T cell receptor beta chains from one sample, sequenced in a study of shared clonotypes between healthy human individuals. TCRdb's table, derived via immunoSEQ multiplex PCR, lists solely in-frame clones and lacks some. The repertoire includes over 2,000,000 clones, just under 95% of them detected once, and under 2% sits in the top ten. The sequenced material came from naive CD8+ T cells from PBMCs. The receptors shown here come from a young man in good health. Some clones in this sample may be carry-over from other donors' samples. CDR3s include the opening cysteine and the closing phenylalanine or tryptophan. D genes are given only for firm matches.

v_gene	d_gene	j_gene	CDR3aa	CDR3nt
TRBV9	TRBD2	TRBJ2-7	CASRASGSSYEQYF	TGTGCCAGCAGGGCCAGCGGGAGCTCCTACGAGCAGTACTTC
TRBV4-1	.	TRBJ2-5	CASSQVPIQGYQETQYF	TGCGCCAGCAGCCAAGTACCCATACAGGGATACCAAGAGACCCAGTACTTC
TRBV6-1	.	TRBJ2-3	CASSEVGRVSTDTQYF	TGTGCCAGCAGTGAAGTTGGGCGGGTTAGCACAGATACGCAGTATTTT
TRBV6-5	.	TRBJ1-2	CASSLLGQINYGYTF	TGTGCCAGCAGTCTCCTGGGACAAATTAACTATGGCTACACCTTC
TRBV10-3	.	TRBJ2-4	CAISTTVAKNIQYF	TGTGCCATCAGTACCACAGTAGCCAAAAACATTCAGTACTTC
TRBV9	TRBD2	TRBJ2-1	CASSPGGSIYNEQFF	TGTGCCAGCAGCCCCGGGGGGTCTATCTACAATGAGCAGTTCTTC
TRBV28	.	TRBJ2-1	CASSTGVPYNEQFF	TGTGCCAGCAGTACGGGGGTCCCTTACAATGAGCAGTTCTTC
TRBV27	TRBD2	TRBJ2-7	CASSERLAGANEQYF	TGTGCCAGCAGTGAGAGACTAGCGGGAGCTAACGAGCAGTACTTC
TRBV28	.	TRBJ2-1	CASSWASAYNEQFF	TGTGCCAGCAGTTGGGCTAGCGCTTACAATGAGCAGTTCTTC
TRBV11-2	.	TRBJ2-7	CASSLQGLISYEQYF	TGTGCCAGCAGCTTACAGGGCCTTATCTCCTACGAGCAGTACTTC
TRBV2	.	TRBJ2-1	CASSRGLYNEQFF	TGTGCCAGCAGTCGGGGCCTCTACAATGAGCAGTTCTTC
TRBV28	.	TRBJ1-2	CASSWAGSYGYTF	TGTGCCAGCAGTTGGGCAGGATCCTATGGCTACACCTTC
TRBV4-2	TRBD2	TRBJ2-1	CASSQVLAGGPGTYNEQFF	TGTGCCAGCAGCCAAGTACTAGCGGGAGGGCCAGGTACCTACAATGAGCAGTTCTTC
TRBV6-5	.	TRBJ1-5	CASSLGPPSQPQHF	TGTGCCAGCAGCCTGGGCCCTCCAAGTCAGCCCCAGCATTTT
TRBV7-6	TRBD1	TRBJ2-1	CASSPETGSNEQFF	TGTGCCAGCAGCCCGGAGACAGGGTCGAATGAGCAGTTCTTC
TRBV7-9	.	TRBJ2-5	CASTLDVAGGAPDF	.
TRBV13	.	TRBJ2-3	CASSFSRADTQYF	TGTGCCAGCAGCTTTAGCAGGGCAGATACGCAGTATTTT
TRBV30	TRBD2	TRBJ2-7	CAWSRREGPREQYF	TGTGCCTGGAGTCGGCGGGAGGGCCCTCGCGAGCAGTACTTC
TRBV11-2	.	TRBJ2-5	CASSPPGAGRETQYF	TGTGCCAGCAGCCCGCCTGGGGCAGGACGGGAGACCCAGTACTTC
TRBV2	TRBD2	TRBJ2-3	CAGHSGLAVTDTQYF	TGTGCCGGACACTCGGGGCTAGCGGTCACAGATACGCAGTATTTT
TRBV5-1	TRBD1	TRBJ2-1	CASSAGWTGHNEQFF	TGCGCCAGCAGCGCGGGCTGGACAGGACACAATGAGCAGTTCTTC
TRBV27	.	TRBJ2-4	CASSLKGENIQYF	TGTGCCAGCAGTTTGAAGGGGGAAAACATTCAGTACTTC